These T cell receptor beta chains were read from a single sample in a study of OX40 agonist ivuxolimab in advanced cancers. Assay used: immunoSEQ multiplex PCR; TCRdb lists only in-frame clones, some missing. Found here are over 55,000 clones, roughly nine tenths of them singletons; the top ten hold 2.2%. The material was CD4+ or CD8+ T cells sorted from blood, obtained in a trial of the OX40 agonist ivuxolimab. The receptors originated from an adult with an advanced solid tumor such as melanoma, head and neck, liver or kidney cancer. Each CDR3 is given with its conserved first and last residue. D genes are given only for firm matches. Clone size is given for some rows only: seen once, a few or many times, or a class if the clone is expanded.

v_call	d_call	j_call	clone_size	cdr3_aa	cdr3_nt
TRBV10-3	NA	TRBJ2-7	NA	CAISGTGSYEQYF	TGTGCCATCAGTGGGACTGGTTCTTACGAGCAGTACTTC
TRBV29-1	NA	TRBJ2-7	NA	CSVVQSSYEQYF	TGCAGCGTGGTACAAAGCTCCTACGAGCAGTACTTC
TRBV18	NA	TRBJ2-6	NA	CASSTGPPNVLTF	TGTGCCAGCTCAACCGGGCCCCCCAACGTCCTGACTTTC
TRBV5-8	TRBD2	TRBJ2-2	NA	CASSHDLTSGGNTGELFF	TGTGCCAGCAGCCACGACTTGACTAGCGGGGGGAACACCGGGGAGCTGTTTTTT
TRBV7-2	NA	TRBJ2-7	NA	CASSLQRRSSYEQYF	TGTGCCAGCAGCTTACAGCGCAGGAGCTCCTACGAGCAGTACTTC
TRBV5-6	NA	TRBJ2-2	NA	CASSLGTLGTGELFF	TGTGCCAGCAGCTTGGGGACATTGGGAACCGGGGAGCTGTTTTTT
TRBV6-6	TRBD2	TRBJ2-2	few	CASSHSGRGGELFF	TGTGCCAGCAGCCACAGCGGGAGGGGCGGGGAGCTGTTTTTT
TRBV7-8	TRBD1	TRBJ1-1	NA	CASRSDRGENTEAFF	TGTGCCAGCAGATCCGACAGGGGGGAAAACACTGAAGCTTTCTTT
TRBV9	NA	TRBJ2-3	NA	CASSVEARGVDTQYF	TGTGCCAGCAGCGTAGAGGCCAGAGGGGTGGATACGCAGTATTTT
TRBV5-4	TRBD2	TRBJ2-2	NA	CASSSPVAGVSGELFF	TGTGCCAGCAGCTCCCCGGTAGCGGGAGTGTCCGGGGAGCTGTTTTTT
TRBV5-1	TRBD2	TRBJ2-2	NA	CASSLRMTSGSDGELFF	TGCGCCAGCAGCTTGAGAATGACTAGCGGGAGTGACGGGGAGCTGTTTTTT
TRBV7-8	TRBD1	TRBJ1-5	NA	CASSSLTGSNQPQHF	TGTGCCAGCAGCTCCCTGACAGGGTCCAATCAGCCCCAGCATTTT
TRBV19	NA	TRBJ2-6	NA	CASSIEGRPFSGANVLTF	TGTGCCAGTAGTATAGAGGGACGTCCGTTCTCTGGGGCCAACGTCCTGACTTTC
TRBV11-3	TRBD1	TRBJ1-1	NA	CASSSDRGLGEAFF	TGTGCCAGCAGCTCGGACAGGGGGCTCGGTGAAGCTTTCTTT
TRBV6-1	NA	TRBJ1-1	NA	CASSERGAQTEAFF	TGTGCCAGCAGTGAAAGGGGGGCGCAGACTGAAGCTTTCTTT
TRBV11-3	NA	TRBJ2-1	NA	CASRGRLSSYNEQFF	TGTGCCAGCAGAGGACGCCTGAGCTCCTACAATGAGCAGTTCTTC
TRBV6-1	NA	TRBJ1-5	NA	CASSDRGSNQPQHF	TGTGCCAGCAGTGACAGGGGAAGCAATCAGCCCCAGCATTTT
TRBV7-8	NA	TRBJ2-7	NA	CASSFNTHF	TGTGCCAGCAGCTTCAACACCCACTTC
TRBV18	TRBD1	TRBJ2-5	NA	CASSPSPGGGETQYF	TGTGCCAGCTCACCATCTCCAGGGGGTGGAGAGACCCAGTACTTC
TRBV5-1	TRBD1	TRBJ2-2	once	CASSLQGVAGELFF	TGCGCCAGCAGCTTACAGGGGGTGGCCGGGGAGCTGTTTTTT
TRBV6-5	NA	TRBJ1-3	NA	CASSFTADSGNTIYF	TGTGCCAGCAGTTTTACGGCCGACTCTGGAAACACCATATATTTT
TRBV5-1	NA	TRBJ2-1	few	CASSLVGGVYNEQFF	TGCGCCAGCAGCTTGGTTGGGGGAGTCTACAATGAGCAGTTCTTC
TRBV28	NA	TRBJ1-5	once	CASRKTGGSNQPQHF	TGTGCCAGCCGCAAAACTGGCGGGAGCAATCAGCCCCAGCATTTT
TRBV6-5	NA	TRBJ2-7	NA	CASSYRTAPSYEQYF	TGTGCCAGCAGTTACCGGACAGCCCCCTCCTACGAGCAGTACTTC